This TCR beta chain was sequenced in a study of blood T cells in healthy people across ages. It was with a sample-barcoded 5' primer and a J-beta primer mix that a second PCR of about 6 to 11 cycles was run. From the 5' RACE reads, TCRdb called clonotypes with MiXCR, one entry per CDR3 protein. This repertoire shows 850,000 to 1,100,000 distinct CDR3 sequences, 35% to 45% found once; its top ten account for around 13%. Germline CDR1 MNHEY, CDR2 SMNVEV (reference sequence). V lost 3 bases and J lost 7, with 9 bases in between. The CDR3 has 13 residues. This clonotype occurred once. The TCR originated in a man between 18 and 35 years old in good health. The sequenced material came from blood. This sequence joins TRBV27 and TRBJ1-4, with D possibly being TRBD1 (5 bases). CDR3 in DNA: TGTGCCAGCAGTTTTAGGAGGGGTGAAAAACTGTTTTTT. Its translation is CASSFRRGEKLFF.